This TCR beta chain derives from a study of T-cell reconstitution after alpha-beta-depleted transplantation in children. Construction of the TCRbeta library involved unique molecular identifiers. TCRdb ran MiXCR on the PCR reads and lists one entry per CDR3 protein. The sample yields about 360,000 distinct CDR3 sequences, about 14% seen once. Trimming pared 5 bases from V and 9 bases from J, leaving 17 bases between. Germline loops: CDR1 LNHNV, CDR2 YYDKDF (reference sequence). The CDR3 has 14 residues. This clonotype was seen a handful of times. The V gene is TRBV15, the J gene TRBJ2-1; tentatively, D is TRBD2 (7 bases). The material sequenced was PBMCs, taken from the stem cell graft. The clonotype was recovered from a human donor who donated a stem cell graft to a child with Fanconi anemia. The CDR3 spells CATSPARGPSEQFF. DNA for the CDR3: TGTGCCACCAGCCCCGCGCGGGGGCCGAGTGAGCAGTTCTTC.